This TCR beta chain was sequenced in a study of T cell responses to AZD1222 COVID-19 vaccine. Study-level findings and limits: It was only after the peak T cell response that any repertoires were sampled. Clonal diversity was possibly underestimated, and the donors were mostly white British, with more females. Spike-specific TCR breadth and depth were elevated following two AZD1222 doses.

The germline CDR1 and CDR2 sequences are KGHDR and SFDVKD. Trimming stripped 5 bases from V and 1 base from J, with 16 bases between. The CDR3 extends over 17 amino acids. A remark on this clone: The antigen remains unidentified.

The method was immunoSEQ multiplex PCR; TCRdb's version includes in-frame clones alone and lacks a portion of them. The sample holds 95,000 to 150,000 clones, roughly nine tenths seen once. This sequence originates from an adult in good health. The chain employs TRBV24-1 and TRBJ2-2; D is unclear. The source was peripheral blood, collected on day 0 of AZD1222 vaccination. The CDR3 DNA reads TGTGCCACCAGTGTGGGGTCTGGGCGCAAGAACACCGGGGAGCTGTTTTTT. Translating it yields CATSVGSGRKNTGELFF.